This T cell receptor (beta chain) was documented in a study of shared clonotypes between healthy human individuals (dated by TCRdb to 2020 to 2021). Background for the entire study: A few men and a couple of women, aged 18 to 49 years, made up the cohort. Between about 0.8 and 9.5 billion PBMCs per donor were obtained by leukapheresis. To estimate repertoire size and how much clonotype sharing occurs between individuals, the study deeply sequenced the blood TCR repertoires of roughly 5 healthy adults. Libraries were prepared and TCR repertoires were sequenced by different laboratories using diverse techniques, in order to increase sequencing depth and limit assay-specific biases. Paper-wide results and their limitations: Sampling was restricted to blood, and TCR repertoires in tissues likely differ from the TCR repertoires found in blood. Because the study included a small number of donors, the genetic and exposure-history diversity represented was limited. Pairwise subsampling led to the expectation that sequencing depth would affect the degree of clonotype sharing among donors.

Using the deep immunoSEQ assay, TCR CDR3 regions were amplified from genomic DNA by multiplex PCR. Extracted genomic DNA from each cell subset was spread evenly across all wells of several immunoSEQ 96-well plates, with each plate serving as a replicate. For unsorted PBMC, 250 to 350 ng genomic DNA, equal to roughly 33,000 T cell genomes, was loaded into each replicate PCR. Unsorted PBMC genomic DNA was sequenced across ten immunoSEQ deep assay plates. The purified libraries were quantified using a Qubit 3.0 fluorometer, sized with a Bioanalyzer 2100, and then quantified again using the KAPA Library Quantification kit. Each immunoSEQ 96-well plate was sequenced on its own single-read 150-cycle Illumina NextSeq 550 flow cell. The original methods were these. Because the immunoSEQ output held only junctional sequences and lacked quality scores, the filtering could not match the filtering applied to full-length reads. To assign V/J genes and CDR3, sequences were annotated using PyIR, a Python wrapper for IgBLAST v1.9, with IMGT germline references. Reads were removed for weak V/J assignments (E-value above 1e-6), missing CDR3, stop codons, out-of-frame junctions, or ambiguous translated residues. V3J clonotypes were defined as sequences sharing an identical inferred V gene, J gene, and CDR3 amino acid sequence. Percentage overlap between repertoires was computed as shared unique clonotypes divided by the size of the smaller repertoire. Richness of each repertoire was evaluated using RTK rarefaction, the Chao1 estimator, and Recon v2.1 estimates of unobserved clonotypes. The clones in this table, taken by TCRdb from immuneACCESS, are in-frame only. Not every clone is retained; where verified, under half of the shortfall comes from an unresolved V gene, and the cause of the rest is unknown. The V and J calls and clone size were taken over from that table, and D and trimming were inferred from the DNA. The sample table contains around 510,000 clones; only one count was recorded for around 80% of them. Approximately 12% of the sample goes to the ten largest clones.

Notes on this clone: Its antigen remains unidentified. Base qualities are not recorded, but no much larger clone differs from it by a single base.

The germline V gene (reference sequence) supplies CDR1 SEHNR and CDR2 FQNEAQ. Germline trimming: 7 bases from V, 2 bases from J; junction bases outside gene matches: 8. The CDR3 runs 14 residues from the cysteine to the phenylalanine. Solely the CDR3 DNA is kept, with 42 bases framed from the first base. The donors were healthy, HIV-negative adults with no recently reported acute infections or vaccinations. All donors were Caucasian adults living in Nashville, Tennessee, USA. For unsorted samples, about 90 million PBMCs were counted, and genomic DNA was extracted using the QIAamp DNA Blood Mini kit. Blood was obtained by leukapheresis, after which PBMCs were separated by Ficoll-Histopaque density gradient centrifugation and cryopreserved in liquid nitrogen vapor phase.

The receptor chain draws on TRBV7-9 and TRBJ2-7, with 7 bases in between that match TRBD2. The TCR originated in a woman in her forties in good health. Some clones in this sample may be carry-over from other donors' samples. Specimen: PBMCs. The CDR3 protein is CASTSGGGPYEQYF. At the DNA level, the sequence is TGTGCCAGCACCTCGGGGGGAGGGCCCTACGAGCAGTACTTC.